This is a list of T cell receptor beta chains from one sample in a study of somatic mutations in cytotoxic T cells in rheumatoid arthritis. Method: immunoSEQ multiplex PCR; TCRdb's copy keeps in-frame clones and lacks some. The table shows roughly 20,000 clones, with around 63% occurring only once. Sequencing was performed on CD8+ T cells sorted from blood. Receptor source: an adult with rheumatoid arthritis. Both conserved end residues are part of each CDR3. Each record gives: J gene, V gene, D gene, clone size, CDR3 protein, CDR3 DNA. D genes are given only for firm matches. Clone sizes are given selectively: once, few, many, or a class where the clone is expanded.

J: TRBJ1-4; V: TRBV4-1; D: -; size: -; CDR3: CASSQDLGLIEKLFF; DNA: TGCGCCAGCAGCCAAGATCTGGGGCTGATTGAAAAACTGTTTTTT
J: TRBJ2-7; V: TRBV9; D: -; size: large; CDR3: CASSVGLGGVEQYF; DNA: TGTGCCAGCAGCGTAGGGCTAGGTGGAGTCGAGCAGTACTTC
J: TRBJ2-5; V: TRBV4-3; D: TRBD1; size: -; CDR3: CASSQDYGQGRTQYF; DNA: TGCGCCAGCAGCCAAGATTACGGACAGGGTAGGACCCAGTACTTC
J: TRBJ2-3; V: TRBV27; D: -; size: -; CDR3: CASSLWRGDTQYF; DNA: TGTGCCAGCAGTTTATGGCGGGGAGATACGCAGTATTTT
J: TRBJ1-5; V: TRBV19; D: -; size: -; CDR3: CASSIDPGEGSNQPQHF; DNA: TGTGCCAGTAGTATTGACCCCGGGGAGGGTAGCAATCAGCCCCAGCATTTT
J: TRBJ1-1; V: TRBV5-6; D: -; size: -; CDR3: CASSLDKGMSTEAFF; DNA: TGTGCCAGCAGCTTGGATAAGGGAATGAGCACTGAAGCTTTCTTT
J: TRBJ2-1; V: TRBV7-8; D: TRBD2; size: -; CDR3: CASSLGGSYNEQFF; DNA: TGTGCCAGCAGCTTGGGGGGGAGCTACAATGAGCAGTTCTTC
J: TRBJ1-3; V: TRBV28; D: -; size: -; CDR3: CASSFGDTIYF; DNA: TGTGCCAGCAGTTTCGGTGACACCATATATTTT
J: TRBJ2-3; V: TRBV2; D: TRBD1; size: -; CDR3: CASSPTGGSDTQYF; DNA: TGTGCCAGCAGTCCGACAGGGGGCTCAGATACGCAGTATTTT
J: TRBJ2-3; V: TRBV5-1; D: TRBD1; size: -; CDR3: CASSQGQEHATQYF; DNA: TGCGCCAGCAGCCAGGGACAGGAGCACGCTACGCAGTATTTT
J: TRBJ2-7; V: TRBV5-1; D: -; size: few; CDR3: CASSGNSYEQYF; DNA: TGCGCCAGCAGCGGAAACTCCTACGAGCAGTACTTC
J: TRBJ2-7; V: TRBV28; D: -; size: -; CDR3: CASSWDNLRGISYEQYF; DNA: TGTGCCAGCAGTTGGGATAATCTCCGAGGGATTTCCTACGAGCAGTACTTC
J: TRBJ2-3; V: TRBV11-3; D: TRBD2; size: -; CDR3: CASSSRSGGSTDTQYF; DNA: TGTGCCAGCAGCTCGAGGAGCGGGGGAAGCACAGATACGCAGTATTTT
J: TRBJ1-2; V: TRBV5-1; D: -; size: -; CDR3: CASSFGGMGYTF; DNA: TGCGCCAGCAGCTTCGGGGGGATGGGCTACACCTTC
J: TRBJ2-7; V: TRBV19; D: -; size: medium-sized; CDR3: CASSPNSWGDEQYF; DNA: TGTGCCAGTAGCCCCAATAGTTGGGGAGACGAGCAGTACTTC
J: TRBJ2-3; V: TRBV27; D: -; size: -; CDR3: CASSLIERDTQYF; DNA: TGTGCCAGCAGTTTAATTGAGCGAGATACGCAGTATTTT
J: TRBJ2-1; V: TRBV14; D: -; size: -; CDR3: CASSQVYNEQFF; DNA: TGTGCCAGCAGCCAAGTGTACAATGAGCAGTTCTTC